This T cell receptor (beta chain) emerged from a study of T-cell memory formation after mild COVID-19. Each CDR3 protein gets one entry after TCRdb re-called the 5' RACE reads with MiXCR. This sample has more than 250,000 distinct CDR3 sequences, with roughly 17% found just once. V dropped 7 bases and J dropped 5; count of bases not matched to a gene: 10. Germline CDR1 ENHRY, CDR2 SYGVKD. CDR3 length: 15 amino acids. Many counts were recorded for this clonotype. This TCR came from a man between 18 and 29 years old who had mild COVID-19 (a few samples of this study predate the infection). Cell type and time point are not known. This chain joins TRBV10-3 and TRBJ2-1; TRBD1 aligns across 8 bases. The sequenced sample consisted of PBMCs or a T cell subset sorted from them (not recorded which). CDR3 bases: TGTGCCATCAACCCAAGACAGGGGATCGACAATGAGCAGTTCTTC. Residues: CAINPRQGIDNEQFF.